Reported below is one T cell receptor beta chain. Its target is not known. The study ran its PCR with 60 Vbeta and 13 Jbeta primers. Generated by immunoSEQ multiplex PCR, the TCRdb table keeps only in-frame clones and is missing some. The sample gives under 200,000 clones, almost 85% of which show up once; less than 2.5% is in the top ten. These data are taken from a study of cytomegalovirus exposure and HLA in healthy donors. Whole-study results and caveats: Exclusion applied to some V segments, including TRBV6-2 and TRBV6-3, as they were indistinguishable. Rates of TCR association differed by HLA locus in a later analysis, with DRB1 highest and HLA-C lowest.

Germline-derived CDR1 and CDR2 are SNHLY and FYNNEI. The CDR3 loop spans 16 amino acids. J was trimmed by 1 base and V by 5 bases; bases with no gene match: 8. The chain carries TRBV2 and TRBJ2-5, with 9 bases identical to TRBD1. This receptor was taken from a woman aged 50 to 60 in good health and CMV-seronegative. Sequencing input: PBMCs. The DNA of the CDR3 is TGTGCCAGCAGTCGCCGCCGGGACAGGGTCCAAGAGACCCAGTACTTC. It yields the protein CASSRRRDRVQETQYF.